Detailed here is one T cell receptor beta chain. What it recognizes is unknown. The germline V gene encodes CDR1 SNHLY and CDR2 FYNNEI. The CDR3 is 16 residues long. V shed 6 bases and J 3 bases; nucleotides not matched to a gene: 11. This record belongs to a study of cytomegalovirus exposure and HLA in healthy donors. General study findings and limits: Testing in vitro showed a few CMV-associated chains specific for CMV antigens. A later analysis showed TCR association rates differing by HLA locus, peaking at DRB1 and lowest at HLA-C.

It was with 60 Vbeta and 13 Jbeta primers that the PCR ran. Profiling relied on immunoSEQ multiplex PCR, and the TCRdb table lists in-frame clones only, not all of them. The sample includes 150,000 to 200,000 clones, about 75% of them seen just once. The chain recombines TRBV2 with TRBJ1-5, with 7 bases lining up with TRBD1. The receptor's source is a man aged 50 to 59 in good health and CMV-seropositive. Sequencing was performed on PBMCs. CDR3 in amino acids: CASREQGSPSNQPQHF. CDR3 DNA: TGTGCCAGCAGGGAACAGGGGTCCCCGTCCAATCAGCCCCAGCATTTT.